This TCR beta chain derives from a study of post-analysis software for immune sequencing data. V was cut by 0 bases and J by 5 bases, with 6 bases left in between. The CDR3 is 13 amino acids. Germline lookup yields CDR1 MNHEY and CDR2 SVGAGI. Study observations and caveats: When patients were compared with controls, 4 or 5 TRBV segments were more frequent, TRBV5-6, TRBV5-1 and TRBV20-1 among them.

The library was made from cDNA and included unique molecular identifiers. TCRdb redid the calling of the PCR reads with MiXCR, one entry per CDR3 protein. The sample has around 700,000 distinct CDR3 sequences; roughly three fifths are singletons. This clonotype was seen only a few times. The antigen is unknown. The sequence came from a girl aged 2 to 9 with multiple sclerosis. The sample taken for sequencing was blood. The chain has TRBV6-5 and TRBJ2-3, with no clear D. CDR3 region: CASSYSVRDTQYF. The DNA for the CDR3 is TGTGCCAGCAGTTACTCCGTGAGAGATACGCAGTATTTT.